This TCR beta chain comes out of a study of PD-1 and CTLA-4 blockade in melanoma. Germline CDR1 is SEHNR and CDR2 is FQNEAQ (reference sequence). The V gene lost 5 bases and the J gene lost 3 bases, with 17 bases spanning the gap. CDR3 size: 16 residues. Produced via immunoSEQ multiplex PCR; TCRdb's table is partial and in-frame only. Among about 32,000 clones, less than 90% were seen once, and the ten largest hold around 6.3%. The chain couples TRBV7-9 to TRBJ1-5; maybe TRBD1 (6 bases). The TCR sequence derives from a human donor with melanoma. The sequencing here drew on CD8+ T cells from peripheral blood, taken from a patient given anti-PD-1 treatment. CDR3 sequence reads: CASSPDRIKDNQPQHF. For the CDR3, the DNA is TGTGCCAGCAGCCCCGACAGGATCAAGGACAATCAGCCCCAGCATTTT. The whole variable domain, remainder taken from reference TRBV7-9 and TRBJ1-5, is DTGVSQNPRHKITKRGQNVTFRCDPISEHNRLYWYRQTLGQGPEFLTYFQNEAQLEKSRLLSDRFSAERPKGSFSTLEIQRTEQGDSAMYLCASSPDRIKDNQPQHFGDGTRLSIL.